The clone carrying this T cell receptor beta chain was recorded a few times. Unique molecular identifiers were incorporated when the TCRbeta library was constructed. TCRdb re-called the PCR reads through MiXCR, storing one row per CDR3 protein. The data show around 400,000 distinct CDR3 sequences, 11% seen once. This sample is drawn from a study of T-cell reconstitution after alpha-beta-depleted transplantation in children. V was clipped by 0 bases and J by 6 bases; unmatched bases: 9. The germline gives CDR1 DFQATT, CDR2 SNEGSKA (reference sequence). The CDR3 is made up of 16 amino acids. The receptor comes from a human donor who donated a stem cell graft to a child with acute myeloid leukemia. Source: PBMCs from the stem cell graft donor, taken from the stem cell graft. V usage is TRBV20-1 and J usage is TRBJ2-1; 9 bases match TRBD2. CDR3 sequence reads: CSARDLGLALGNEQFF. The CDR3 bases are TGCAGTGCTAGAGACTTGGGACTAGCTCTGGGCAATGAGCAGTTCTTC.